The 24 T cell receptor beta chains presented below share a single source sample, sequenced in a study of T cells in Graves' hyperthyroidism and ophthalmopathy. TCR beta CDR3 sequences were amplified from RNA transcripts. An initial round of RT-PCR targeting the TCR CDR3 relied on the HTBI primer set. MiXCR, applied by TCRdb to the multiplex PCR reads, yields one record per CDR3 protein. This sample has hundreds of thousands of distinct CDR3 sequences, with just under 20% found just once. The specimen was blood. The receptor set was obtained from a man aged 35-49 years with Graves' ophthalmopathy.

Regarding this clonotype: This may be a read error: a much more frequent sequence differs by one nucleotide. The V call is TRBV2, the J call TRBJ2-1; D gene ambiguous. CDR3 length: 14 residues. Germline V gene data show CDR1 as SNHLY and CDR2 as FYNNEI. The CDR3 sequence: CTSSAYWADNEQFF. The CDR3 nucleotides read TGTACCAGCAGTGCCTATTGGGCAGACAATGAGCAGTTCTTC.

This clonotype was observed many times. The genes are TRBV6-2 or TRBV6-3 and TRBJ2-7, with D possibly TRBD1 on 6 matching bases. This CDR3 contains 13 residues. The V end lost 4 bases, the J end lost 6 bases, and 13 bases lay between the germline ends. Germline CDR1 and CDR2: MNHEY and SVGEGT. The CDR3 DNA sequence: TGTGCCAGCAGTTCACAGGGAGCTCTCGAGCAGTACTTC. Its protein is CASSSQGALEQYF.

At least ten counts were recorded for this clonotype. CDR3 sequence: CASSVGQYYGYTF. The DNA for the CDR3 is TGTGCCAGCAGCGTGGGACAATACTATGGCTACACCTTC. V gene TRBV28 combines with J gene TRBJ1-2; weak D call: TRBD1 (6 bases). The V gene's germline CDR1 is MDHEN and CDR2 SYDVKM. Trimming took off 6 bases at V and 3 bases at J, with 11 bases between the two ends. The CDR3 runs to 13 residues.

A remark on this clonotype: A much larger clone differs by one base, so this may be a read error. CDR3 amino acids: CASSKTGDTGELFF. The DNA of the CDR3 is TGTGCCAGCAGCAAGACAGGGGACACCGGGGAGCTGTTTTTT. The rearrangement uses TRBV12-3 or TRBV12-4 and TRBJ2-2; TRBD1 matches 8 bases. The ends lost 6 bases at V and 3 bases at J; junction bases unmatched: 3. This CDR3 has 14 amino acids.

This clonotype was observed a few times. This CDR3 is CSVNAENYEQYF. The CDR3 DNA reads TGCAGCGTTAATGCAGAAAACTACGAGCAGTACTTC. The chain carries TRBV29-1 and TRBJ2-7, with D unclear. CDR3 length: 12 residues. The V gene lost 5 bases and the J gene lost 3 bases, with 11 bases spanning the gap. Germline V gene lookup returns CDR1 SQVTM and CDR2 ANQGSEA.

Details on this clonotype: One end of the junction is discordant with germline, which a read error may explain. The chain has TRBV28 and TRBJ1-6; D gene ambiguous. The CDR3 loop spans 12 amino acids. Germline V CDR1 and CDR2: MDHEN, SYDVKM. The CDR3 region is CASTSGGSPPHF. The CDR3 DNA sequence: TGTGCCAGCACCTCGGGTGGTTCACCCCCCCACTTT.

This clonotype was detected many times. The rearrangement joins TRBV7-2 to TRBJ2-7; 13 nucleotides match TRBD2. V lost 5 bases to trimming and J lost 6 bases; unmatched junction nucleotides: 10. This CDR3 has 16 residues. Germline V gene data show CDR1 as SGHTA and CDR2 as FQGNSA. CDR3: CASSPQLAGGPSEQYF. CDR3 bases: TGTGCCAGCAGCCCCCAACTAGCGGGAGGGCCTAGCGAGCAGTACTTC.

The chain uses TRBV25-1 and TRBJ1-5, with D tentatively TRBD1 (6 bases). V lost 3 bases and J lost 6, with 12 bases in between. The CDR3 has 14 amino acids. CDR1 and CDR2 (germline): MGHDK, SYGVNS. The CDR3 DNA is TGTGCCAGCAGTGACCGTGGGGGGCCTCAGCCCCAGCATTTT. This gives the protein CASSDRGGPQPQHF.

This clonotype appeared many times. This chain connects TRBV6-5 to TRBJ2-7; D uncertain. The V and J ends lost 0 bases and 1 base respectively, with 10 bases between them. The CDR3 runs to 15 residues. CDR1 is MNHEY, CDR2 SVGAGI, per germline. CDR3: CASSYSYSLSYEQYF. The CDR3 DNA sequence: TGTGCCAGCAGTTACTCGTACAGTTTGTCCTACGAGCAGTACTTC.

In its sample, this clonotype was seen many times. V is TRBV5-1 and J is TRBJ1-1; maybe TRBD1 (5 bases). The CDR3 runs 15 residues. Germline lookup yields CDR1 SGHRS and CDR2 YFSETQ. Trimming removed 5 bases from V and 0 bases from J, with 14 bases in between. The CDR3 loop reads CASRTLGPMNTEAFF. The CDR3, as DNA: TGCGCCAGCAGGACGTTGGGACCGATGAACACTGAAGCTTTCTTT.

At least ten counts were recorded for this clonotype. The chain uses TRBV5-1 and TRBJ2-4; D ambiguous. This CDR3 contains 12 residues. V lost 1 base and J 8 bases, leaving 7 bases between the germline ends. Germline CDR1 is SGHRS and CDR2 is YFSETQ. CDR3 sequence: CASSLRDDIQYF. In DNA, the CDR3 is TGCGCCAGCAGCTTGAGGGATGACATTCAGTACTTC.

This clonotype was seen a handful of times. The chain joins TRBV30 to TRBJ2-7; D is possibly TRBD2 (6 bases). CDR1 GTSNPN and CDR2 SVGIG come from the germline V gene (reference sequence). V lost 1 base and J 7 bases, leaving 8 bases between the germline ends. The CDR3 extends over 11 amino acids. CDR3 DNA sequence: TGTGCCTGGAGTGGCCGGGGGGAGCAGTACTTC. This translates into CAWSGRGEQYF.

As to this clonotype: Being one base from a much bigger clone, this may be a read error. The chain carries TRBV3-1 and TRBJ2-3; TRBD2 matches 12 bases. The trim removed 3 bases at V and 2 bases at J, leaving 6 bases unmatched. The CDR3 runs to 17 residues. Germline V gives CDR1 LGHDT, CDR2 YNNKEL (reference sequence). The CDR3 reads CASSQRLAGAPTDTQYF. CDR3 nucleotide sequence: TGTGCCAGCAGCCAGCGACTAGCGGGGGCCCCCACAGATACGCAGTATTTT.

The chain couples TRBV12-3 or TRBV12-4 to TRBJ2-5, with D perhaps TRBD2 (6 bases). The CDR3 is 14 amino acids. Trimming cost V 9 bases and J 1 base, with 15 bases left between them. The CDR3 sequence: CASIPGVGQETQYF. The DNA of the CDR3 is TGTGCCAGTATCCCGGGGGTGGGCCAAGAGACCCAGTACTTC.

This clonotype was detected a few times. The chain carries TRBV6-1 and TRBJ1-2; tentatively, D is TRBD1 (5 bases). The germline CDR1 and CDR2 sequences are MNHNS and SASEGT. V lost 1 base and J lost 1, with 22 bases in between. The CDR3 loop spans 19 amino acids. CDR3 region: CASSEVYRQGNYYNYGYTF. The DNA for the CDR3 is TGTGCCAGCAGTGAAGTATATCGGCAGGGAAACTACTATAACTATGGCTACACCTTC.

This clonotype occurred many times. V is TRBV12-3 or TRBV12-4 and J is TRBJ1-1, with D hard to call. Trimming stripped 8 bases from V and 2 bases from J, with 12 bases between. The CDR3 runs to 13 residues. The CDR3 DNA reads as TGTGCCAGCCCCGGACTGCTAAACACTGAAGCTTTCTTT. As protein: CASPGLLNTEAFF.

This clonotype occurred many times. This sequence joins TRBV12-3 or TRBV12-4 and TRBJ1-5; 8 nucleotides agree with TRBD1. Losses at the gene ends were 6 bases for V and 2 bases for J; bases not matched to a gene: 6. CDR3 length: 15 residues. The DNA for the CDR3 is TGTGCCAGCAGCGAGACAGGGGCTCGCAATCAGCCCCAGCATTTT. It translates to CASSETGARNQPQHF.

This clonotype was recorded many times. CDR3 residues: CSAQFGTSWGDEQFF. The CDR3 DNA sequence: TGCAGTGCTCAGTTCGGGACTAGCTGGGGCGATGAGCAGTTCTTC. V gene TRBV20-1 combines with J gene TRBJ2-1, with 9 bases identical to TRBD2. Germline V CDR1 and CDR2: DFQATT, SNEGSKA (reference sequence). There are 15 residues in the CDR3. V was pared by 5 bases and J by 8 bases, with 13 bases of the junction left unmatched.

This clonotype was counted many times. V and J are TRBV28 and TRBJ1-5, with unresolved D. Trimming left V 3 bases short and J 1 base short, with 7 bases between. CDR1 is MDHEN, CDR2 SYDVKM, per germline. The CDR3 has 14 residues. DNA for the CDR3: TGTGCCAGCAGTTTGGCCCCCAGCAATCAGCCCCAGCATTTT. Translating gives CASSLAPSNQPQHF.

This clonotype was seen only a few times. This sequence joins TRBV10-3 and TRBJ1-2, with D possibly being TRBD1 (5 bases). This CDR3 has 12 residues. Germline V gene lookup returns CDR1 ENHRY and CDR2 SYGVKD. V lost 1 base, J lost 7 bases, and 7 bases lay in between. The CDR3, as DNA: TGTGCCATCAGTGAGTGGAGGGGTGGCTACACCTTC. Its translation: CAISEWRGGYTF.

This clonotype was observed a single time. The J gene is TRBJ2-2, the V gene TRBV6-1, with a tentative D call TRBD1 (5 bases). Trimming removed 7 bases at V and 7 bases at J, with 16 bases between. From germline, CDR1 is MNHNS and CDR2 SASEGT. The CDR3 consists of 14 residues. The CDR3 protein is CASNEFLGVGELFF. CDR3 sequence (DNA): TGTGCCAGCAACGAGTTTTTAGGGGTCGGGGAGCTGTTTTTT.

The sample holds many counts of this clonotype. The genes are TRBV18 and TRBJ1-4; 10 bases align to TRBD1. This CDR3 is 15 amino acids long. Germline values: CDR1 KGHSH, CDR2 LQKENI. After removal of 3 bases from V and 8 bases from J, the junction contained 6 bases not matched to a gene. The CDR3 loop is CASSPPVGQGEKLFF. Here the CDR3 DNA reads TGTGCCAGCTCACCTCCTGTGGGACAGGGGGAAAAACTGTTTTTT.

The table lists this clonotype with a few counts. This rearrangement joins TRBV28 to TRBJ2-1; D unclear. The CDR3 is 14 residues long. Trimming cost V 3 bases and J 3 bases, with 9 bases left between them. From germline, CDR1 is MDHEN and CDR2 SYDVKM. In DNA, the CDR3 is TGTGCCAGCAGTTTTGGCACTTTCTACAATGAGCAGTTCTTC. Translation: CASSFGTFYNEQFF.

This clonotype was seen ten or more times. The chain links TRBV3-1 to TRBJ2-5, with D perhaps TRBD1 or TRBD2 (5 bases each). This CDR3 comprises 16 residues. V was trimmed by 4 bases and J by 6 bases, leaving 21 bases between them. Germline CDR1 LGHDT, CDR2 YNNKEL (reference sequence). The CDR3 DNA reads TGTGCCAGCAGCCCCCACCTACACGGGGCTTGGAAGACCCAGTACTTC. Translation: CASSPHLHGAWKTQYF.